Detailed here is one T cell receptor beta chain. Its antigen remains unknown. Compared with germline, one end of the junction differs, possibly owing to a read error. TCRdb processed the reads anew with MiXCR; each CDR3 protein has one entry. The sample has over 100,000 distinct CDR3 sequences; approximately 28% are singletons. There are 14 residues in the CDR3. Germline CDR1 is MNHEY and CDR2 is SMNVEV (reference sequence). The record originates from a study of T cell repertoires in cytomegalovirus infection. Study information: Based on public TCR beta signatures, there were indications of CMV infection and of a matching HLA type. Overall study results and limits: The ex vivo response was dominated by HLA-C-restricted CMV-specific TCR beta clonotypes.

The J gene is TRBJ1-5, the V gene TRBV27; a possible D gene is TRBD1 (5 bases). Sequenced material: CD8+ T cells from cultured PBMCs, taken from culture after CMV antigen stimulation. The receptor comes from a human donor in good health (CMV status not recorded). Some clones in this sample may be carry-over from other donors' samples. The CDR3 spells CASSLSRTSQLQHF. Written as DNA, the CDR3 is TGTGCCAGCAGTTTATCGAGGACATCCCAGCTCCAGCATTTT.